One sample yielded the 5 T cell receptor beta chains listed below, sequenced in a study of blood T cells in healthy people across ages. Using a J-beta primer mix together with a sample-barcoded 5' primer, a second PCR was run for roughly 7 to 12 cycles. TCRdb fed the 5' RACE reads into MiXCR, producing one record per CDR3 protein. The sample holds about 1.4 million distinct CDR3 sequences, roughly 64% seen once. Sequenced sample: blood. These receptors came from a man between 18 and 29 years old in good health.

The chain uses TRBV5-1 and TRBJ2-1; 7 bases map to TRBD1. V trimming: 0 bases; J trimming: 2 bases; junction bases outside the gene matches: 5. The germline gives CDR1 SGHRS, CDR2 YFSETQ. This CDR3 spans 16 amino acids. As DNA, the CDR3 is TGCGCCAGCAGCTTGGCCCTCGACAGGGCCTACAATGAGCAGTTCTTC. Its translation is CASSLALDRAYNEQFF.

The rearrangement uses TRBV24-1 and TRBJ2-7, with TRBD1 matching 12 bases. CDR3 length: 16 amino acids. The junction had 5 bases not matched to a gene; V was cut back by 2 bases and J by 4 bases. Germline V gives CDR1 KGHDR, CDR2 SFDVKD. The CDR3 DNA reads TGTGCCACCAGTGATTCCCGGGACAGGGGGCCTTACGAGCAGTACTTC. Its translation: CATSDSRDRGPYEQYF.

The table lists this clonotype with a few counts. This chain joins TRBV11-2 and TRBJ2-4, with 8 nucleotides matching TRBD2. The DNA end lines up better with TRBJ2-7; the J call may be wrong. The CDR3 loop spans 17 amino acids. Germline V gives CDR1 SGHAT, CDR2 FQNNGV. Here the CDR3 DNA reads TGTGCCAGCAGCTTAAATCCGGGACTAGGATTGACCTACGAGCAGTACTTC. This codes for CASSLNPGLGLTYEQYF.

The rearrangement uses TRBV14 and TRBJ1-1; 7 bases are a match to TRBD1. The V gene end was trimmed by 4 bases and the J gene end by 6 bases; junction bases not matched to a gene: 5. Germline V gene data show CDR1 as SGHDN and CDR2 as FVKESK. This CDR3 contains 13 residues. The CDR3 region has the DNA TGTGCCAGCAGCCGACAGGGTCCCCCTGAAGCTTTCTTT. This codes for CASSRQGPPEAFF.

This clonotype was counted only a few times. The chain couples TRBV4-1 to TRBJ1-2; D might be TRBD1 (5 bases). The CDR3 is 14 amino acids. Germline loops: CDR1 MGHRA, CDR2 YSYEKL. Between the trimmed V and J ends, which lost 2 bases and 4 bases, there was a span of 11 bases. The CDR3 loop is CASSQSCRVYGYTF. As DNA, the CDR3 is TGCGCCAGCAGCCAATCGTGCAGGGTCTATGGCTACACCTTC.